These 14 T cell receptor beta chains share one sample of origin, sequenced in a study of T cell changes during pregnancy in multiple sclerosis. Clones were read by immunoSEQ multiplex PCR, and TCRdb kept only the in-frame ones, dropping some. The table has approximately 100,000 clones, 80% to 95% seen once. This material consisted of peripheral blood, taken after pregnancy. The receptor set was obtained from a female donor with multiple sclerosis, enrolled in a pregnancy study.

The chain recombines TRBV2 with TRBJ2-1, with TRBD1 identical over 8 bases. The CDR3 is made up of 15 amino acids. CDR1 is SNHLY and CDR2 is FYNNEI in the germline V gene. V trimming: 6 bases; J trimming: 7 bases; junction bases outside the gene matches: 11. The CDR3 DNA is TGTGCCAGCAGACAAACCCGACAGGGGCCGAATGAGCAGTTCTTC. It codes for CASRQTRQGPNEQFF.

The genes are TRBV6-1 and TRBJ1-2; D remains unclear. V dropped 3 bases and J dropped 5 bases, with 10 bases sitting between them. Germline V gives CDR1 MNHNS, CDR2 SASEGT. The CDR3 sequence is 13 residues long. The DNA for the CDR3 is TGTGCCAGCAGTGACACGGTCCCATATGGCTACACCTTC. This gives the protein CASSDTVPYGYTF.

V gene TRBV14 combines with J gene TRBJ1-4, with a weak D call TRBD1 (6 bases). Trimming took 3 bases from V and 5 from J, leaving 13 bases between them. This CDR3 region has 15 residues. The germline V gene encodes CDR1 SGHDN and CDR2 FVKESK. The CDR3 reads CASSQSRGPNEKLFF. The CDR3 coding sequence is TGTGCCAGCAGCCAGAGCAGGGGCCCCAATGAAAAACTGTTTTTT.

The chain employs TRBV25-1 and TRBJ2-3; D may be TRBD2 (6 bases). Trimming took 2 bases from V and 0 from J, leaving 12 bases between them. Germline V gives CDR1 MGHDK, CDR2 SYGVNS. The CDR3 consists of 16 residues. The CDR3 DNA sequence: TGTGCCAGCAGTGAAGGGACTTTTACTAGCACAGATACGCAGTATTTT. Translated, it gives CASSEGTFTSTDTQYF. Full variable domain (rest looked up from reference TRBV25-1 and TRBJ2-3): EADIYQTPRYLVIGTGKKITLECSQTMGHDKMYWYQQDPGMELHLIHYSYGVNSTEKGDLSSESTVSRIRTEHFPLTLESARPSHTSQYLCASSEGTFTSTDTQYFGPGTRLTVL.

J is TRBJ2-1 and V is TRBV14, with D possibly being TRBD2 (5 bases). This CDR3 contains 10 residues. Germline CDR1 reads SGHDN; CDR2 reads FVKESK. Trimming cost V 8 bases and J 7 bases, with 6 bases left between them. CDR3 region: CASGGNEQFF. The CDR3 DNA reads TGTGCCAGCGGCGGGAATGAGCAGTTCTTC.

The CDR3 region is CASSLALTGYNEQFF. CDR3 DNA: TGTGCCAGCAGCTTAGCCCTGACAGGGTACAATGAGCAGTTCTTC. V usage is TRBV7-6 and J usage is TRBJ2-1; 7 nucleotides match TRBD1. The germline V gene has CDR1 SGHVS and CDR2 FNYEAQ. V shed 0 bases, J shed 4 bases, and the junction held 3 bases outside the gene matches. The CDR3 runs to 15 residues.

The chain links TRBV9 to TRBJ2-1, with no clear D. Germline CDR1 SGDLS, CDR2 YYNGEE. V lost 4 bases to trimming and J lost 9 bases, with 14 bases between them. The CDR3 consists of 13 residues. The CDR3 is CASSPLPAGEQFF. In DNA, the CDR3 is TGTGCCAGCAGCCCACTACCGGCCGGTGAGCAGTTCTTC.

V usage is TRBV5-1 and J usage is TRBJ1-4; the match to TRBD1 covers 9 bases. Germline V CDR1 and CDR2: SGHRS, YFSETQ. The CDR3 has 15 amino acids. The J segment lost 5 bases and the V segment lost 3 bases, leaving 5 bases of the junction unmatched. The CDR3 DNA reads TGCGCCAGCAGCTCATCCGGGACAGGGAATGAAAAACTGTTTTTT. It codes for CASSSSGTGNEKLFF.

The V call is TRBV29-1, the J call TRBJ2-3; 8 nucleotides align to TRBD2. J was trimmed by 5 bases and V by 6 bases; bases with no gene match: 10. The CDR3 runs to 14 residues. Germline assignment: CDR1 SQVTM and CDR2 ANQGSEA. CDR3 sequence: CSVGGANGGDTQYF. As DNA, the CDR3 is TGCAGCGTCGGGGGGGCGAATGGAGGAGATACGCAGTATTTT.

The rearrangement uses TRBV5-5 and TRBJ2-4; no clear D. Germline V gene lookup returns CDR1 SGHKS and CDR2 YYEKEE (reference sequence). The CDR3 length is 15 residues. The V gene lost 4 bases and the J gene lost 0 bases, with 11 bases spanning the gap. CDR3 nucleotide sequence: TGTGCCAGCAGCCCGATAGAGTTAGCCAAAAACATTCAGTACTTC. Protein sequence: CASSPIELAKNIQYF. The complete variable domain, with remaining parts taken from reference TRBV5-5 and TRBJ2-4, reads DAGVTQSPTHLIKTRGQQVTLRCSPISGHKSVSWYQQVLGQGPQFIFQYYEKEERGRGNFPDRFSARQFPNYSSELNVNALLLGDSALYLCASSPIELAKNIQYFGAGTRLSVL.

The gene calls are TRBV18 and TRBJ2-2; D is ambiguous. Germline V gene sequence: CDR1 KGHSH, CDR2 LQKENI. V was trimmed by 3 bases and J by 4 bases, leaving 15 bases between them. This CDR3 contains 16 residues. The CDR3 DNA reads as TGTGCCAGCTCACCTCTCAGCCAGACTGGCACCGGGGAGCTGTTTTTT. Residues: CASSPLSQTGTGELFF. Using reference TRBV18 and TRBJ2-2 for the parts outside the CDR3, the full variable domain is NAGVMQNPRHLVRRRGQEARLRCSPMKGHSHVYWYRQLPEEGLKFMVYLQKENIIDESGMPKERFSAEFPKEGPSILRIQQVVRGDSAAYFCASSPLSQTGTGELFFGEGSRLTVL.

This sequence joins TRBV5-5 and TRBJ1-5; a weak D match, TRBD1 (5 bases). CDR3 length: 15 amino acids. Germline V CDR1 and CDR2: SGHKS, YYEKEE (reference sequence). Trimming cost V 0 bases and J 6 bases, with 13 bases left between them. The CDR3 DNA sequence: TGTGCCAGCAGCTTGGAGGCAGGGTCAACTCAGCCCCAGCATTTT. This gives the protein CASSLEAGSTQPQHF.

The rearrangement links TRBV7-9 to TRBJ2-1; TRBD2 matches 8 bases. The ends lost 4 bases at V and 6 bases at J; junction bases unmatched: 8. Germline V gene lookup returns CDR1 SEHNR and CDR2 FQNEAQ (reference sequence). This CDR3 is 15 amino acids long. Here the CDR3 DNA reads TGTGCCAGCAGCTCATTTAGCGGGGTTGGCAATGAGCAGTTCTTC. It codes for CASSSFSGVGNEQFF. The entire variable domain, with the rest obtained from reference TRBV7-9 and TRBJ2-1, is as follows: DTGVSQNPRHKITKRGQNVTFRCDPISEHNRLYWYRQTLGQGPEFLTYFQNEAQLEKSRLLSDRFSAERPKGSFSTLEIQRTEQGDSAMYLCASSSFSGVGNEQFFGPGTRLTVL.

This chain uses TRBV6-5 with TRBJ1-1; D remains ambiguous. CDR3 length equals 14 residues. Germline-derived CDR1 and CDR2 are MNHEY and SVGAGI. V gave up 0 bases and J gave up 4 bases, with 9 bases separating them. The CDR3 DNA reads as TGTGCCAGCAGTTACTCGGACGAGGGCACTGAAGCTTTCTTT. Protein: CASSYSDEGTEAFF.